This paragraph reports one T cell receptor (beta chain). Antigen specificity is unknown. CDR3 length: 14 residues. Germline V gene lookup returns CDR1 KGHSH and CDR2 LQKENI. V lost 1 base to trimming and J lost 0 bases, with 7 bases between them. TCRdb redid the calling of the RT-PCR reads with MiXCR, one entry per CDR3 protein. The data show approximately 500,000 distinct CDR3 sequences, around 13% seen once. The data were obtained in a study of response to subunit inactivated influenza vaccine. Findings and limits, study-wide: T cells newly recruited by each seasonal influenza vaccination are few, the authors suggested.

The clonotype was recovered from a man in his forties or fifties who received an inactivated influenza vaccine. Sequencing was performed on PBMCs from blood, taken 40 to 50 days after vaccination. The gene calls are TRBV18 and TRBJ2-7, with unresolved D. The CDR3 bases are TGTGCCAGCTCACCACAGGTCAACTCCTACGAGCAGTACTTC. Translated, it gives CASSPQVNSYEQYF.